This T cell receptor (beta chain) was captured by sequencing in a study of siplizumab effects on memory and regulatory T cells. The V and J ends lost 2 bases and 4 bases respectively, with 6 bases between them. The CDR3 has 13 residues. In germline, CDR1 is SNHLY, CDR2 FYNNEI. The repertoire was sequenced with immunoSEQ multiplex PCR; TCRdb's copy has only in-frame clones and lacks some. The repertoire consists of 100,000 to 120,000 clones, with about 93% occurring once and the leading ten covering approximately 0.32%. The sample taken for sequencing was CD4+ T cells sorted from blood. The TCR originated in a human donor in good health. The rearrangement joins TRBV2 to TRBJ1-5, with D uncertain. CDR3 sequence: CASSEFGNQPQHF. In DNA, the CDR3 is TGTGCCAGCAGTGAATTTGGGAATCAGCCCCAGCATTTT.